The 30 T cell receptor beta chains below all came from one sample that was sequenced in a study of cytomegalovirus exposure and HLA in healthy donors (dated 2017 in TCRdb). Library preparation was by the immunoSEQ multiplex PCR assay. For the multiplex PCR, a mixture combining 60 forward primers for TCR Vbeta segments and 13 reverse primers for TCR Jbeta segments was used. Drawn from immuneACCESS, this table holds only the in-frame rearrangements with V and J called that TCRdb kept. Clones are partly lost; checked studies trace under half to an unresolved V gene and leave the rest unexplained. The sample table records 130,000 or so clones; more than 60% of these occur just once. Of the sample, around 2.1% is held by the ten largest clones. What was sequenced was PBMCs. Receptors were obtained from a woman aged 40 to 50 in good health and CMV-seropositive.

This chain connects TRBV19 to TRBJ1-5; 10 nucleotides align to TRBD1. Germline assignment: CDR1 LNHDA and CDR2 SQIVND (reference sequence). There are 15 residues in the CDR3. Germline trimming cut 10 bases from V and 3 bases from J; bases unmatched to any gene: 9. The DNA of the CDR3 is TGTGCCACCTCTCGGGACAGGGGCGACAATCAGCCCCAGCATTTT. This translates into CATSRDRGDNQPQHF.

The rearrangement uses TRBV4-2 and TRBJ1-1; no reliable D call. Germline V gene lookup returns CDR1 LGHNA and CDR2 YNFKEQ. Trimming removed 4 bases at V and 0 bases at J, with 15 bases between. The CDR3 is made up of 16 amino acids. This chain's CDR3 is CASSPGGPMMNTEAFF. The CDR3 DNA is TGTGCCAGCAGCCCCGGAGGACCCATGATGAACACTGAAGCTTTCTTT.

The rearrangement joins TRBV21-1 to TRBJ2-7; the DNA was not compared with TRBD1, the D call given in the table. TRBV21-1 is classified as a pseudogene. This CDR3 has 15 amino acids. The CDR3 loop is CASSNLSGGLYEQYF. Written as DNA, the CDR3 is TGTGCCAGCAGCAATCTGAGTGGGGGCCTCTACGAGCAGTACTTC.

The rearrangement joins TRBV11-2 to TRBJ2-1, with D perhaps matching TRBD2 (5 bases). The CDR3 contains 15 residues. Germline V gene lookup returns CDR1 SGHAT and CDR2 FQNNGV. Trimming removed 1 base from V and 8 bases from J, with 15 bases in between. The CDR3 bases are TGTGCCAGCAGCTTAGCCGGGATAGGTATCGATGAGCAGTTCTTC. Protein product: CASSLAGIGIDEQFF.

The chain has TRBV5-4 and TRBJ2-1; D gene ambiguous. Germline CDR1 and CDR2: SGHNT and YYREEE (reference sequence). V lost 3 bases and J 6 bases, leaving 7 bases between the germline ends. The CDR3 consists of 12 residues. The CDR3 protein is CASSSLANEQFF. For the CDR3, the DNA is TGTGCCAGCAGCTCCTTAGCCAATGAGCAGTTCTTC.

The genes are TRBV9 and TRBJ2-7, with 11 bases lining up with TRBD1. CDR1 is SGDLS, CDR2 YYNGEE, per germline. The CDR3 has 15 residues. V lost 4 bases and J lost 6; bases outside the gene matches: 9. In DNA form, the CDR3 reads TGTGCCAGCAGCCTACGGGGACAGGGGGACGGCGAGCAGTACTTC. Amino acid sequence: CASSLRGQGDGEQYF.

The rearrangement uses TRBV18 and TRBJ1-1; D not resolved. From germline, CDR1 is KGHSH and CDR2 LQKENI. The ends were cut back, 1 base at V and 0 bases at J, with 12 bases in the middle. This CDR3 comprises 16 residues. This chain's CDR3 is CASSPLNQSMNTEAFF. DNA of the CDR3: TGTGCCAGCTCACCACTTAACCAATCTATGAACACTGAAGCTTTCTTT.

The chain links TRBV5-8 to TRBJ2-5, with a tentative D call TRBD1 (6 bases). The length of the CDR3 is 14 residues. The V end lost 4 bases, the J end lost 4 bases, and 14 bases lay between the germline ends. Per the germline V gene, CDR1 is SGHTS and CDR2 is YDEGEE. CDR3 bases: TGTGCCAGCAGCCTAAGCGGACAGCCAGAGACCCAGTACTTC. This sequence encodes CASSLSGQPETQYF.

V gene TRBV7-2 combines with J gene TRBJ1-2; D not certain. The CDR3 contains 13 residues. Trimming took off 5 bases at V and 2 bases at J, with 9 bases between the two ends. Germline-derived CDR1 and CDR2 are SGHTA and FQGNSA. The CDR3 region is CASSGSSNYGYTF. As DNA, the CDR3 is TGTGCCAGCAGCGGTAGTAGCAACTATGGCTACACCTTC.

This chain uses TRBV19 with TRBJ1-5; tentatively, D is TRBD1 (5 bases). V lost 3 bases, J lost 4 bases, and 7 bases lay in between. CDR1 is LNHDA and CDR2 is SQIVND in the germline V gene (reference sequence). The CDR3 is made up of 13 amino acids. Here the CDR3 DNA reads TGTGCCAGTAGTATGGGGGGTAATCAGCCCCAGCATTTT. It encodes CASSMGGNQPQHF.

The V call is TRBV6-6, the J call TRBJ2-7; TRBD2 matches at 7 bases. The CDR3 covers 13 residues. V trimming: 6 bases; J trimming: 3 bases; junction bases outside the gene matches: 5. Germline CDR1 MNHNY, CDR2 SVGAGI (reference sequence). CDR3 sequence: CASRPSGNYEQYF. CDR3 nucleotide sequence: TGTGCCAGCAGACCGAGCGGGAACTACGAGCAGTACTTC.

This clone was recorded once. The chain uses TRBV4-3 and TRBJ2-2; TRBD1 matches at 7 bases. The CDR3 is made up of 17 amino acids. The J segment lost 2 bases and the V segment lost 2 bases, leaving 8 bases of the junction unmatched. Germline CDR1 is LGHNA and CDR2 is YSLEER. CDR3 DNA sequence: TGCGCCAGCAGCCAACAGACAGGGTCAATTAACACCGGGGAGCTGTTTTTT. It encodes CASSQQTGSINTGELFF.

The gene calls are TRBV18 and TRBJ1-5; 7 bases are a match to TRBD1. The CDR3 has 15 amino acids. V was clipped by 3 bases and J by 2 bases; unmatched bases: 4. Per the germline V gene, CDR1 is KGHSH and CDR2 is LQKENI. CDR3 loop: CASSPSDRGNQPQHF. Here the CDR3 DNA reads TGTGCCAGCTCACCTTCAGACAGGGGCAATCAGCCCCAGCATTTT.

The chain carries TRBV4-3 and TRBJ2-7; 7 bases map to TRBD2. Trimming took 3 bases from V and 1 from J; bases not matched to a gene: 21. The germline CDR1 and CDR2 sequences are LGHNA and YSLEER. The CDR3 is 20 residues long. CDR3 DNA sequence: TGCGCCAGCAGCCAGGCCCGCGGGAGTCCCTCTGCAAGGATTTCCTACGAGCAGTACTTC. Protein sequence: CASSQARGSPSARISYEQYF.

This clone has just one count. The rearrangement joins TRBV6-5 to TRBJ2-7; TRBD1 matches at 10 bases. The CDR3 is made up of 15 amino acids. V shed 4 bases, J shed 7 bases, and the junction held 10 bases outside the gene matches. Germline CDR1 is MNHEY and CDR2 is SVGAGI. CDR3 nucleotide sequence: TGTGCCAGCAGTTCACTCGGGACAGGGGCTGGGGAGCAGTACTTC. This codes for CASSSLGTGAGEQYF.

The rearrangement links TRBV5-4 to TRBJ1-2, with D possibly matching TRBD1 (5 bases). V gave up 0 bases and J gave up 4 bases, with 7 bases separating them. Germline V gene lookup returns CDR1 SGHNT and CDR2 YYREEE (reference sequence). This CDR3 spans 13 amino acids. The DNA for the CDR3 is TGTGCCAGCAGCTTGGCCGGGGGCTATGGCTACACCTTC. The encoded protein is CASSLAGGYGYTF.

This clone was observed a handful of times. The chain has TRBV28 and TRBJ2-3, with 12 bases that match TRBD2. After removal of 4 bases from V and 9 bases from J, the junction contained 8 bases not matched to a gene. This CDR3 is 15 amino acids long. Germline CDR1 MDHEN, CDR2 SYDVKM. The CDR3, as DNA: TGTGCCAGCAGTTCCACTAGCGGGGGGTTGTACACGCAGTATTTT. This gives the protein CASSSTSGGLYTQYF.

This chain uses TRBV29-1 with TRBJ2-3, with D uncertain. V dropped 4 bases and J dropped 1 base, with 6 bases sitting between them. Germline values: CDR1 SQVTM, CDR2 ANQGSEA. The CDR3 covers 12 residues. CDR3 sequence: CSVVQGTDTQYF. The CDR3 DNA is TGCAGCGTTGTCCAGGGCACAGATACGCAGTATTTT.

The chain employs TRBV28 and TRBJ2-7; 7 nucleotides align to TRBD1. Germline V gene data show CDR1 as MDHEN and CDR2 as SYDVKM. CDR3 size: 13 residues. V lost 6 bases to trimming and J lost 4 bases; unmatched junction nucleotides: 6. The CDR3 loop is CASREQGRYEQYF. CDR3 coding DNA: TGTGCCAGCAGGGAACAGGGGAGATACGAGCAGTACTTC.

The V gene is TRBV7-2, the J gene TRBJ2-1, with 10 bases lining up with TRBD1. CDR1 SGHTA and CDR2 FQGNSA come from the germline V gene. The CDR3 extends over 16 amino acids. Trimming cost V 4 bases and J 5 bases; bases outside gene matches: 8. Here the CDR3 DNA reads TGTGCCAGCAGCTACCGGGGGACAGGGGTAAACAATGAGCAGTTCTTC. Amino acids: CASSYRGTGVNNEQFF.

V is TRBV9 and J is TRBJ2-7; TRBD1 matches at 9 bases. The junction had 12 bases not matched to a gene; V was cut back by 0 bases and J by 5 bases. CDR3 length: 17 residues. CDR1 and CDR2 from the germline V gene are SGDLS and YYNGEE. CDR3 protein: CASSVDRGLGPSNEQYF. CDR3 DNA: TGTGCCAGCAGCGTAGACAGGGGGCTGGGACCAAGCAACGAGCAGTACTTC.

This chain's CDR3 is CASSDGTGDESSYEQYF. The DNA of the CDR3 is TGTGCCAGCAGCGACGGGACAGGGGATGAAAGCTCCTACGAGCAGTACTTC. This sequence joins TRBV9 and TRBJ2-7, with 10 bases fitting TRBD1. The germline gives CDR1 SGDLS, CDR2 YYNGEE. CDR3 length equals 17 residues. The ends lost 3 bases at V and 0 bases at J; junction bases unmatched: 9.

The chain recombines TRBV6-4 with TRBJ2-3; D possibly corresponds to TRBD2 (6 bases). The CDR3 consists of 15 residues. Germline CDR1 is MRHNA and CDR2 is SNTAGT. V gave up 2 bases and J gave up 1 base, with 10 bases separating them. CDR3 region: CASSDGRSGTDTQYF. The CDR3 nucleotides read TGTGCCAGCAGTGACGGGAGGTCTGGCACAGATACGCAGTATTTT.

The chain joins TRBV7-9 to TRBJ1-2; TRBD1 agrees at 9 bases. Germline CDR1 is SEHNR and CDR2 is FQNEAQ (reference sequence). This CDR3 comprises 14 residues. V gave up 5 bases and J gave up 6 bases; unmatched junction bases: 7. The CDR3 region has the DNA TGTGCCAGCAGCCCGGGACAGGGAGGAGATGGCTACACCTTC. Translation gives CASSPGQGGDGYTF.

The V gene is TRBV9, the J gene TRBJ1-3; tentative D call: TRBD1 (6 bases). V was pared by 2 bases and J by 0 bases, with 9 bases between. Germline-derived CDR1 and CDR2 are SGDLS and YYNGEE. The CDR3 contains 15 residues. The CDR3 spells CASSVGQYSGNTIYF. In nucleotides, the CDR3 is TGTGCCAGCAGCGTCGGACAGTACTCTGGAAACACCATATATTTT.

The CDR3 protein is CASSPSGGADNEQFF. DNA of the CDR3: TGTGCCAGCAGCCCTAGCGGGGGGGCTGACAATGAGCAGTTCTTC. The chain recombines TRBV4-2 with TRBJ2-1; 12 bases are a match to TRBD2. The V gene end was trimmed by 4 bases and the J gene end by 5 bases; junction bases not matched to a gene: 3. This CDR3 is 15 amino acids long. The germline V gene encodes CDR1 LGHNA and CDR2 YNFKEQ.

The table lists this clone with a few counts. In DNA form, the CDR3 reads TGTGCCAGCAGTGTGGGGGGGTTGTCAAACTATGGCTACACCTTC. Protein sequence: CASSVGGLSNYGYTF. J is TRBJ1-2 and V is TRBV6-1, with D maybe TRBD1 (5 bases). V lost 4 bases, J lost 2 bases, and 14 bases lay in between. The CDR3 has 15 amino acids. The germline V gene encodes CDR1 MNHNS and CDR2 SASEGT.

This chain joins TRBV27 and TRBJ1-5; 9 bases are a match to TRBD1. The CDR3 spans 18 residues. After removal of 4 bases from V and 0 bases from J, the junction contained 10 bases not matched to a gene. Per germline, CDR1 MNHEY and CDR2 SMNVEV (reference sequence). The CDR3 DNA follows: TGTGCCAGCAGTTGTCCGGGACAGGGAAGTTATAGCAATCAGCCCCAGCATTTT. Its translation is CASSCPGQGSYSNQPQHF.

J is TRBJ2-4 and V is TRBV27; 8 positions agree with TRBD1. The CDR3 contains 20 residues. J lost 0 bases, V lost 0 bases, and 13 bases had no gene match. The germline gives CDR1 MNHEY, CDR2 SMNVEV (reference sequence). Written as DNA, the CDR3 is TGTGCCAGCAGTTTATCTTATTCCGGGACAGGAATACTAGCCAAAAACATTCAGTACTTC. Its translation is CASSLSYSGTGILAKNIQYF.

This chain uses TRBV19 with TRBJ1-4, with D tentatively TRBD1 (5 bases). CDR1 is LNHDA, CDR2 SQIVND, per germline (reference sequence). This CDR3 is built from 15 residues. Trimming cost V 3 bases and J 5 bases, with 13 bases left between them. DNA for the CDR3: TGTGCCAGTAGTATCGGAGCGGGGGGGAATGAAAAACTGTTTTTT. Encoded protein: CASSIGAGGNEKLFF.